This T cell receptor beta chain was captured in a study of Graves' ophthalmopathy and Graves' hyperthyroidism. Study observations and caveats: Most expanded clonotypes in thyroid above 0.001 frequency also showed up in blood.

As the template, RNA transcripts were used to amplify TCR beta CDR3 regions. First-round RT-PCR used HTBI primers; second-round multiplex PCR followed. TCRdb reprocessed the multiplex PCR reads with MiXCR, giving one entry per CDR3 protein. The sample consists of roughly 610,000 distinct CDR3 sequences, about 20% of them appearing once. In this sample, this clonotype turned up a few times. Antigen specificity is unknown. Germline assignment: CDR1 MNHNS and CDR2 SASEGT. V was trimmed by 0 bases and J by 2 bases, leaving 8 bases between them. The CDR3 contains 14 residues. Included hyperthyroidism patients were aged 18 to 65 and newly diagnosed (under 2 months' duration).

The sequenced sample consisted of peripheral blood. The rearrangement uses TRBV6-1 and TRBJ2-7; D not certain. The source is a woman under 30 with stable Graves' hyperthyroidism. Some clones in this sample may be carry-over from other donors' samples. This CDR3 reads CASSEAIRPYEQYF. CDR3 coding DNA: TGTGCCAGCAGTGAAGCGATCCGACCCTACGAGCAGTACTTC.